Following are 21 T cell receptor beta chains from one sample sequenced in a study of blood T cell repertoires in COVID-19 (dated by TCRdb to the early 2020s). Library preparation used the immunoSEQ multiplex PCR assay. In TCRdb, the immuneACCESS table is reduced to in-frame sequences with V and J assigned. These tables do not hold every clone; where another copy was compared, an unresolved V gene accounts for under half, and the others remain unexplained. Within this sample are about 200,000 clones, with more than 70% of them counted one time only. Approximately 8.1% of the sample comes from the top ten. What was sequenced was PBMCs or T cells enriched from blood (not recorded which). All receptors derive from a woman aged 18-35 years who had recovered from COVID-19.

The V and J genes are TRBV5-4 and TRBJ1-5; TRBD1 might be the D (5 bases). In germline, CDR1 is SGHNT, CDR2 YYREEE (reference sequence). This CDR3 comprises 13 residues. With 0 bases removed from V and 5 bases from J, the gap between germline ends came to 6 bases. CDR3 nucleotides: TGTGCCAGCAGCTTGGGGGGCGATCAGCCCCAGCATTTT. Translation: CASSLGGDQPQHF.

The chain couples TRBV2 to TRBJ1-5, with TRBD1 identical over 7 bases. Germline assignment: CDR1 SNHLY and CDR2 FYNNEI. With 6 bases clipped from V and 0 bases from J, the junction kept 8 bases outside the gene matches. CDR3 length: 16 amino acids. In DNA form, the CDR3 reads TGTGCCAGCAGGCGGGAACAGGGGAATAGCAATCAGCCCCAGCATTTT. It codes for CASRREQGNSNQPQHF.

The V gene is TRBV7-9, the J gene TRBJ1-4; 9 bases are a match to TRBD1. Germline loops: CDR1 SEHNR, CDR2 FQNEAQ (reference sequence). Germline trimming cut 4 bases from V and 6 bases from J; bases unmatched to any gene: 9. This CDR3 is built from 16 residues. The CDR3 sequence: CASSSQQGAVDEKLFF. As DNA, the CDR3 is TGTGCCAGCAGCTCCCAACAGGGGGCCGTGGATGAAAAACTGTTTTTT.

The V and J genes are TRBV5-5 and TRBJ2-7, with TRBD1 matching 7 bases. The junction had 4 bases not matched to a gene; V was cut back by 3 bases and J by 4 bases. The germline gives CDR1 SGHKS, CDR2 YYEKEE (reference sequence). This CDR3 is 13 amino acids long. CDR3 sequence reads: CASSSIQGYEQYF. The CDR3 DNA is TGTGCCAGCAGCTCCATACAGGGGTACGAGCAGTACTTC.

V usage is TRBV14 and J usage is TRBJ1-1; a possible D gene is TRBD1 (6 bases). CDR3 length: 13 residues. The germline V gene encodes CDR1 SGHDN and CDR2 FVKESK. The V end was cut by 4 bases, the J end by 8 bases, with 14 bases between. CDR3: CASSPLGQYEAFF. As DNA, the CDR3 is TGTGCCAGCAGCCCACTAGGACAGTACGAAGCTTTCTTT.

The chain employs TRBV6-5 and TRBJ2-5, with 9 bases that match TRBD1. The CDR3 extends over 15 amino acids. The V gene's germline CDR1 is MNHEY and CDR2 SVGAGI. The ends lost 5 bases at V and 5 bases at J; junction bases unmatched: 9. The CDR3 DNA reads as TGTGCCAGCAGTCCGGGACAGGGTTTTTTCGAGACCCAGTACTTC. As protein: CASSPGQGFFETQYF.

The chain uses TRBV7-2 and TRBJ2-1, with 9 bases fitting TRBD2. V lost 4 bases, J lost 9 bases, and 13 bases stayed unmatched. CDR3 length: 16 amino acids. CDR1 is SGHTA and CDR2 is FQGNSA in the germline V gene. The CDR3 DNA reads as TGTGCCAGCAGCTCGCGTTCAGCGGGGGGCCGGAGTGAGCAGTTCTTC. Translating gives CASSSRSAGGRSEQFF.

This clone occurred once. The chain employs TRBV9 and TRBJ1-1; 10 nucleotides align to TRBD1. Trimming took 4 bases from V and 1 from J; bases not matched to a gene: 10. The CDR3 contains 17 residues. In germline, CDR1 is SGDLS, CDR2 YYNGEE. The CDR3 spells CASSLHPTGGKNTEAFF. In nucleotides, the CDR3 is TGTGCCAGCAGCCTACACCCGACAGGGGGCAAGAACACTGAAGCTTTCTTT.

This rearrangement joins TRBV6-5 to TRBJ1-1; a weak D match, TRBD1 (5 bases). The germline V gene has CDR1 MNHEY and CDR2 SVGAGI. V was cut by 0 bases and J by 7 bases, with 12 bases left in between. The CDR3 contains 14 residues. The CDR3 is CASSYSGRGDEAFF. DNA of the CDR3: TGTGCCAGCAGTTACTCTGGACGGGGGGATGAAGCTTTCTTT.

This clone is a singleton in its sample. The chain links TRBV3-1 (or the pseudogene TRBV3-2) to TRBJ2-1; 11 bases are shared with TRBD2. CDR3 length equals 16 residues. V shed 1 base and J 4 bases; nucleotides not matched to a gene: 3. The germline CDR1 and CDR2 sequences are LGHDT and YNNKEL (reference sequence). CDR3 nucleotide sequence: TGTGCCAGCAGCCAAGTACGACTAGCGGGGTACAATGAGCAGTTCTTC. Residues: CASSQVRLAGYNEQFF.

The chain combines TRBV9 with TRBJ1-3, with a weak D call TRBD1 (6 bases). This CDR3 is 15 amino acids long. V gave up 1 base and J gave up 4 bases, with 12 bases separating them. Germline values: CDR1 SGDLS, CDR2 YYNGEE. The CDR3, as DNA: TGTGCCAGCAGCGTATCCACAGGGTTAGGAAACACCATATATTTT. It translates to CASSVSTGLGNTIYF.

V and J are TRBV4-1 and TRBJ2-2, with TRBD2 matching 14 bases. The germline V gene encodes CDR1 MGHRA and CDR2 YSYEKL. This CDR3 region has 18 residues. Trimming removed 2 bases from V and 3 bases from J; junction bases left unmatched: 5. The CDR3 reads CASSQRTSGGLDTGELFF. The DNA for the CDR3 is TGCGCCAGCAGCCAACGGACTAGCGGGGGGCTAGACACCGGGGAGCTGTTTTTT.

This chain links TRBV6-1 with TRBJ1-2; no reliable D call. The V end lost 0 bases, the J end lost 8 bases, and 13 bases lay between the germline ends. This CDR3 comprises 14 residues. Germline assignment: CDR1 MNHNS and CDR2 SASEGT. The CDR3 DNA sequence: TGTGCCAGCAGTGAAGCGCGGGCCCGAGGGGGCTACACCTTC. It specifies CASSEARARGGYTF.

This chain uses TRBV10-1 with TRBJ2-3, with D possibly TRBD1 on 5 matching bases. The germline V gene encodes CDR1 WNHNN and CDR2 SYGVQD (reference sequence). The V and J ends lost 3 bases and 4 bases respectively, with 14 bases between them. The CDR3 covers 15 residues. The CDR3 loop reads CASSDSKQGSDTQYF. CDR3 sequence (DNA): TGCGCCAGCAGTGACTCGAAGCAGGGCTCAGATACGCAGTATTTT.

The rearrangement links TRBV12-5 to TRBJ1-2, with 7 bases identical to TRBD1. CDR1 and CDR2 (germline): LGHNT, FRNRAP. Germline trimming cut 5 bases from V and 2 bases from J; bases unmatched to any gene: 5. The CDR3 is 14 amino acids. The CDR3 DNA sequence: TGTGCTAGTGGTCCAATACAGGGGAACTATGGCTACACCTTC. Protein: CASGPIQGNYGYTF.

This chain joins TRBV9 and TRBJ1-1, with 8 bases lining up with TRBD1. CDR3 length equals 15 residues. CDR1 and CDR2 (germline): SGDLS, YYNGEE. V trimming: 3 bases; J trimming: 4 bases; junction bases outside the gene matches: 8. The DNA of the CDR3 is TGTGCCAGCAGCGAGACAGGGGACGGCGGCACTGAAGCTTTCTTT. This translates into CASSETGDGGTEAFF.

The rearrangement uses TRBV3-1 (or the pseudogene TRBV3-2) and TRBJ1-3; 7 bases map to TRBD1. Germline CDR1 is LGHDT and CDR2 is YNNKEL (reference sequence). This CDR3 region has 12 residues. Losses at the gene ends were 9 bases for V and 7 bases for J; bases not matched to a gene: 6. DNA of the CDR3: TGTGCCAGTCGACAGGGAGGTAACACCATATATTTT. Residues: CASRQGGNTIYF.

The genes are TRBV5-1 and TRBJ2-3; 10 bases line up with TRBD1. V gave up 7 bases and J gave up 6 bases; unmatched junction bases: 2. Germline V lookup: CDR1 SGHRS, CDR2 YFSETQ. CDR3 length equals 12 residues. The CDR3 protein is CASGTGADTQYF. The DNA of the CDR3 is TGCGCCAGCGGGACAGGGGCGGATACGCAGTATTTT.

V usage is TRBV28 and J usage is TRBJ1-2; 8 nucleotides align to TRBD1. Trimming cost V 2 bases and J 4 bases; bases outside gene matches: 9. Germline CDR1 MDHEN, CDR2 SYDVKM. The CDR3 has 16 amino acids. The CDR3 DNA is TGTGCCAGCAGTTTAGGAGGCCAGGGGGCAGTCTATGGCTACACCTTC. This encodes CASSLGGQGAVYGYTF.

The rearrangement links TRBV6-4 to TRBJ2-5; 10 bases fit TRBD1. This CDR3 comprises 12 residues. The J segment lost 3 bases and the V segment lost 9 bases, leaving 1 base of the junction unmatched. Germline values: CDR1 MRHNA, CDR2 SNTAGT. Written as DNA, the CDR3 is TGTGCCAGAGGGACAGGGGAAGAGACCCAGTACTTC. Protein sequence: CARGTGEETQYF.

Only a few counts were recorded for this clone. The gene calls are TRBV5-4 and TRBJ2-5, with D perhaps TRBD2 (6 bases). The CDR3 is 13 residues long. Germline V lookup: CDR1 SGHNT, CDR2 YYREEE (reference sequence). The V gene lost 3 bases and the J gene lost 5 bases, with 11 bases spanning the gap. CDR3 residues: CASSWGERETQYF. DNA of the CDR3: TGTGCCAGCAGCTGGGGGGAGCGGGAGACCCAGTACTTC.